This T cell receptor beta chain was identified in a study of OX40 agonist ivuxolimab in advanced cancers. With 6 bases removed from V and 10 bases from J, the gap between germline ends came to 16 bases. CDR1 and CDR2 (germline): KGHSH, LQKENI. The CDR3 length is 13 residues. This clone was seen once. Its antigen is undetermined. Produced via immunoSEQ multiplex PCR; TCRdb's table is partial and in-frame only. The sample yields about 73,000 clones, 75% to 90% seen once. Whole-study results and caveats: CD8+ T cells showed, on average, more clonal expansion than CD4+ cells. CD4+ and CD8+ blood T cells expanded clonally by week 6 at 0.1 to 3.0 mg/kg.

This receptor was taken from an adult with an advanced solid tumor such as melanoma, head and neck, liver or kidney cancer. V is TRBV18 and J is TRBJ2-1; perhaps TRBD2 as D (7 bases). Specimen: CD4+ or CD8+ T cells sorted from blood, collected in a trial of the OX40 agonist ivuxolimab. The CDR3 loop is CASSPWGGQEQFF. In DNA, the CDR3 is TGTGCCAGCTCGCCCTGGGGGGGCCAAGAGCAGTTCTTC.